The clone carrying this T cell receptor beta chain was picked up a small number of times. Its antigen is as yet unknown. Every one of the donors was a healthy Caucasian. This specimen belongs to a study of identical twins. Regarding the study as a whole: Twin pairs had excess sharing that was weaker in beta out-of-frame sequences.

TCRdb processed the 5' RACE reads anew with MiXCR; each CDR3 protein has one entry. Of about 250,000 distinct CDR3 sequences in the sample, about 14% were seen once. CDR1 is LGHDT, CDR2 YNNKEL, per germline (reference sequence). The CDR3 is made up of 14 amino acids. The V gene lost 0 bases and the J gene lost 9 bases, with 14 bases spanning the gap. This chain joins TRBV3-1 and TRBJ2-5, with unresolved D. The clonotype comes from a woman in her late teens or twenties in good health. The specimen sequenced was memory (CD45RO+) T cells sorted from blood. CDR3 residues: CASSQDDLTGAQYF. The CDR3 DNA reads as TGTGCCAGCAGCCAAGATGACCTAACTGGGGCCCAGTACTTC.